This T cell receptor beta chain was recorded in a study of T cells in Graves' hyperthyroidism and ophthalmopathy. Study observations and caveats: Patients with ophthalmopathy were separated from those with stable hyperthyroidism by a 13 V-J model.

Per the germline V gene, CDR1 is MDHEN and CDR2 is SYDVKM. The CDR3 covers 15 residues. Trimming removed 6 bases at V and 7 bases at J, with 21 bases between. This clonotype was recorded many times. Its cognate antigen is unknown. Amplification of TCR beta CDR3 regions used RNA as the template. TCR CDR3 underwent first-round RT-PCR with the HTBI primer set. MiXCR was run by TCRdb on the multiplex PCR reads, yielding one entry per CDR3 protein. The sample yields under 400,000 distinct CDR3 sequences, 13% seen once. Fresh peripheral blood, more than 8 ml of it, supplied the PBMCs. This receptor was identified in a woman under 30 with Graves' hyperthyroidism. The chain combines TRBV28 with TRBJ1-2; the D gene is possibly TRBD1 (6 bases). Sequencing was performed on blood. CDR3 residues: CASSHQGGGVGGYTF. The CDR3 nucleotides are TGTGCCAGCAGCCATCAAGGGGGGGGCGTAGGTGGCTACACCTTC.